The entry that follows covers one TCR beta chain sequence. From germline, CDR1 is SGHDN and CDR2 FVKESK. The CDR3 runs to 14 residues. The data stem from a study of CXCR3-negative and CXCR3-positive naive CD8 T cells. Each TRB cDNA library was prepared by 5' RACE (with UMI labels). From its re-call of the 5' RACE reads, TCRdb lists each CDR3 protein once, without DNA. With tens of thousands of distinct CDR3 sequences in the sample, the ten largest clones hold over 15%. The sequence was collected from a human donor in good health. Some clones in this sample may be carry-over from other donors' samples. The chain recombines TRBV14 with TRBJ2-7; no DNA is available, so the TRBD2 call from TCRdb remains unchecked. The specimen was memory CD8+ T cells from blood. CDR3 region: CASSPPVSSYEQYF.